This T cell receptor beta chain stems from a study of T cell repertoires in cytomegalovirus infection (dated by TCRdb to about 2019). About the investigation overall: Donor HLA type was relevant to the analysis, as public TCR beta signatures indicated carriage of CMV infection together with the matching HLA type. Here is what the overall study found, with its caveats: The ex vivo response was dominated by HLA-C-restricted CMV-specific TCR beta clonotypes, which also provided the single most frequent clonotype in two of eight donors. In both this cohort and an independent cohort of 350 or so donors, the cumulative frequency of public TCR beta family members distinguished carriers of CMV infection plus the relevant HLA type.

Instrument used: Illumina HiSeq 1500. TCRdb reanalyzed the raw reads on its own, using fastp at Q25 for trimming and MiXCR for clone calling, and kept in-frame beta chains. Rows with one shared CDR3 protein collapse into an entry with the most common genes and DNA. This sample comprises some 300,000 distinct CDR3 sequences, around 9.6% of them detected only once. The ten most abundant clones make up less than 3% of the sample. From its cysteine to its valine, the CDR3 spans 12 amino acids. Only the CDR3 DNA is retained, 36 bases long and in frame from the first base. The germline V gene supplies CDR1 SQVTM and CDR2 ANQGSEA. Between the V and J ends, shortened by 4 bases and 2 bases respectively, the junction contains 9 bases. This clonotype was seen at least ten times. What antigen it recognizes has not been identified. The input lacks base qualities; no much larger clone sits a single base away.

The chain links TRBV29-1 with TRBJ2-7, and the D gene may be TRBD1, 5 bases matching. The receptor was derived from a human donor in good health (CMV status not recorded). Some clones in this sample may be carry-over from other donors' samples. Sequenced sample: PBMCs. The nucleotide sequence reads TGCAGCGTTGCTGCAGGGCCCTACGAGCAGTACGTC. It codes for CSVAAGPYEQYV.